This T cell receptor beta chain was sequenced in a study of identical twins. Findings and caveats of the study: Excess low generation probability was seen in twin-shared out-of-frame alpha sequences. Abundant cord blood beta clonotypes carried fewer insertions; memory repertoires showed none.

TCRdb analysed the 5' RACE reads with MiXCR anew, one entry per CDR3 protein. Of 540,000 or so distinct CDR3 sequences in the sample, more than 20% were seen once. This CDR3 region has 18 residues. V dropped 1 base and J dropped 5; count of bases not matched to a gene: 10. In germline, CDR1 is SGHNT, CDR2 YYREEE (reference sequence). As for this clonotype: What it binds is not known.

These data are also associated with another study on yellow fever vaccine responses in identical twins.

This clonotype was sampled from a woman aged 18-35 years in good health. The material sequenced was CD4+ T cells sorted from blood. J is TRBJ2-5 and V is TRBV5-4; the match to TRBD2 covers 14 bases. CDR3 nucleotide sequence: TGTGCCAGCAGCTTGCGCCGGACTAGCGGGAGGTTTGACGAGACCCAGTACTTC. Translation: CASSLRRTSGRFDETQYF.